The 18 T cell receptor beta chains listed next were all sequenced from one sample in a study of early T cells in non-severe SARS-CoV-2 infection. TCRdb redid the calling of the 5' RACE reads with MiXCR, one entry per CDR3 protein. The sample lists some 66,000 distinct CDR3 sequences, roughly an eighth seen once, with roughly 5.2% in the top ten. Sequenced sample: whole blood. The receptors shown here come from an adult who was a healthcare worker with PCR-confirmed SARS-CoV-2 infection or an uninfected control (not recorded which).

This sequence joins TRBV21-1 and TRBJ2-3; the table's D call TRBD1 went unverified against the DNA. TRBV21-1 is a recognized pseudogene. The CDR3 runs 14 residues. The CDR3 coding sequence is TGTGCCAGCACCATAGACAGGAACACAGATACGCAGTATTTT. The encoded protein is CASTIDRNTDTQYF.

The chain is built from TRBV9 and TRBJ2-1, with 10 bases matching TRBD1. The CDR3 runs 16 residues. Germline lookup yields CDR1 SGDLS and CDR2 YYNGEE. V dropped 0 bases and J dropped 4; count of bases not matched to a gene: 4. The CDR3 is CASSVGGQGMYNEQFF. CDR3 DNA: TGTGCCAGCAGCGTAGGGGGACAGGGGATGTACAATGAGCAGTTCTTC.

V gene TRBV9 combines with J gene TRBJ2-5; D possibly uses TRBD1 or TRBD2 (5 bases each). Trimming left V 0 bases short and J 2 bases short, with 8 bases between. The CDR3 consists of 14 residues. Per the germline V gene, CDR1 is SGDLS and CDR2 is YYNGEE. As DNA, the CDR3 is TGTGCCAGCAGCGTAGGAGGGGTGCAAGAGACCCAGTACTTC. Amino acid sequence: CASSVGGVQETQYF. Looking up the rest from reference TRBV9 and TRBJ2-5 gives the full variable domain: DSGVTQTPKHLITATGQRVTLRCSPRSGDLSVYWYQQSLDQGLQFLIQYYNGEERAKGNILERFSAQQFPDLHSELNLSSLELGDSALYFCASSVGGVQETQYFGPGTRLLVL.

This clonotype was recorded a few times. V usage is TRBV29-1 and J usage is TRBJ2-7, with D unclear. Deletions cut 5 bases from V and 2 bases from J, with 19 bases between. There are 15 residues in the CDR3. The germline V gene encodes CDR1 SQVTM and CDR2 ANQGSEA. The CDR3 coding sequence is TGCAGCGTTTCAGCCCCGGGCCGATCCACCTACGAGCAGTACTTC. Amino acids: CSVSAPGRSTYEQYF.

This clonotype was seen a few times. The genes are TRBV6-6 and TRBJ2-3, with D possibly being TRBD2 (6 bases). CDR1 is MNHNY and CDR2 is SVGAGI in the germline V gene (reference sequence). CDR3 length equals 16 residues. The V end was cut by 2 bases, the J end by 6 bases, with 18 bases between. The CDR3 region has the DNA TGTGCCAGCAGTTACCCCGTGACGGGGGTCTTGGATACGCAGTATTTT. Translating it yields CASSYPVTGVLDTQYF.

In this sample, this clonotype turned up a few times. The chain employs TRBV7-3 and TRBJ2-5; perhaps TRBD1 as D (6 bases). Germline CDR1 and CDR2: SGHTA and FQGTGA. The CDR3 is 13 residues long. The ends were cut back, 5 bases at V and 5 bases at J, with 12 bases in the middle. As DNA, the CDR3 is TGTGCCAGCAGCCCAGGACAGAAGGAGACCCAGTACTTC. Translating it yields CASSPGQKETQYF.

Concerning this clonotype itself: A read error may produce the germline difference seen at one junction end. The chain has TRBV5-1 and TRBJ2-3; 9 bases agree with TRBD1. The CDR3 runs 14 residues. Germline-derived CDR1 and CDR2 are SGHRS and YFSETQ. The CDR3 region is CASSSQGAKDTRYF. CDR3 coding DNA: TGCGCCAGCAGCTCACAGGGGGCGAAAGATACGCGGTATTTT.

The V gene is TRBV7-3, the J gene TRBJ2-2, with D tentatively TRBD1 or TRBD2 (6 bases each). This CDR3 contains 15 residues. The germline V gene encodes CDR1 SGHTA and CDR2 FQGTGA. The germline V and J ends were trimmed by 5 bases and 4 bases, with 14 bases remaining between them. The CDR3 nucleotides read TGTGCCAGCAGCAGGGGACTCAGGGGCACCGGGGAGCTGTTTTTT. The encoded protein is CASSRGLRGTGELFF.

This clonotype was recorded a few times. The gene calls are TRBV20-1 and TRBJ2-2, with a weak D call TRBD2 (5 bases). The CDR3 has 13 residues. Germline CDR1 reads DFQATT; CDR2 reads SNEGSKA (reference sequence). The V end lost 7 bases, the J end lost 5 bases, and 14 bases lay between the germline ends. CDR3 coding DNA: TGCAGTGTCGCCCCGCGGAGGACCGGGGAGCTGTTTTTT. It codes for CSVAPRRTGELFF.

As for this clonotype: The conserved final phenylalanine or tryptophan is absent from the CDR3, which likely points to a read error. The chain recombines TRBV20-1 with TRBJ2-7, with D uncertain. The CDR3 has 11 residues. Trimming removed 7 bases at V and 2 bases at J, with 9 bases between. Germline lookup yields CDR1 DFQATT and CDR2 SNEGSKA (reference sequence). The CDR3 here is CSGNTAYEQYI. DNA of the CDR3: TGCAGTGGAAACACCGCCTACGAGCAGTACATC.

This clonotype was recorded many times. The rearrangement links TRBV5-5 to TRBJ1-5; no clear D gene. Per germline, CDR1 SGHKS and CDR2 YYEKEE (reference sequence). The CDR3 contains 12 residues. V lost 1 base and J lost 3, with 2 bases in between. The CDR3 here is CASSLINQPQHF. In DNA form, the CDR3 reads TGTGCCAGCAGCTTGATCAATCAGCCCCAGCATTTT. The complete variable domain, with remaining parts taken from reference TRBV5-5 and TRBJ1-5, reads DAGVTQSPTHLIKTRGQQVTLRCSPISGHKSVSWYQQVLGQGPQFIFQYYEKEERGRGNFPDRFSARQFPNYSSELNVNALLLGDSALYLCASSLINQPQHFGDGTRLSIL.

This clonotype was recorded many times. This chain joins TRBV20-1 and TRBJ2-5; 12 positions agree with TRBD2. CDR1 and CDR2 (germline): DFQATT, SNEGSKA (reference sequence). V dropped 0 bases and J dropped 4; count of bases not matched to a gene: 3. The CDR3 is 15 amino acids. CDR3 loop: CSAREPTSGRETQYF. The CDR3 DNA is TGCAGTGCTAGAGAGCCGACTAGCGGGAGAGAGACCCAGTACTTC.

This clonotype was counted at least ten times. This chain joins TRBV3-1 and TRBJ1-1; 7 nucleotides agree with TRBD1. The junction had 5 bases not matched to a gene; V was cut back by 5 bases and J by 2 bases. Germline CDR1 reads LGHDT; CDR2 reads YNNKEL (reference sequence). CDR3 length: 14 residues. The CDR3 bases are TGTGCCAGCAGCGCCGGGACAGATAACACTGAAGCTTTCTTT. Protein sequence: CASSAGTDNTEAFF. The full variable domain, its missing parts supplied by reference TRBV3-1 and TRBJ1-1, is DTAVSQTPKYLVTQMGNDKSIKCEQNLGHDTMYWYKQDSKKFLKIMFSYNNKELIINETVPNRFSPKSPDKAHLNLHINSLELGDSAVYFCASSAGTDNTEAFFGQGTRLTVV.

The chain has TRBV3-1 and TRBJ2-3, with 9 positions matching TRBD1. Germline lookup yields CDR1 LGHDT and CDR2 YNNKEL (reference sequence). The CDR3 has 13 amino acids. J lost 7 bases, V lost 6 bases, and 5 bases had no gene match. This CDR3 reads CASRRQGENTQYF. CDR3 bases: TGTGCCAGCAGGAGACAGGGGGAAAATACGCAGTATTTT.

This clonotype occurred many times. This sequence joins TRBV7-8 and TRBJ2-2; unclear D gene. Germline V gives CDR1 SGHVS, CDR2 FQNEAQ. The CDR3 is made up of 16 amino acids. The ends were cut back, 3 bases at V and 4 bases at J, with 15 bases in the middle. The chain's CDR3 is CASSFKGVGTTGELFF. The CDR3 DNA reads as TGTGCCAGCAGCTTTAAAGGTGTAGGCACCACCGGGGAGCTGTTTTTT.

In this sample, this clonotype turned up many times. V is TRBV2 and J is TRBJ2-2; D is possibly TRBD2 (6 bases). The V gene lost 6 bases and the J gene lost 5 bases, with 16 bases spanning the gap. CDR1 SNHLY and CDR2 FYNNEI come from the germline V gene. The CDR3 contains 15 residues. CDR3 sequence reads: CASRDPGLRTGELFF. The DNA for the CDR3 is TGTGCCAGCAGGGACCCGGGACTGAGAACCGGGGAGCTGTTTTTT.

The chain has TRBV7-2 and TRBJ2-7; the match to TRBD2 covers 9 bases. This CDR3 contains 15 residues. The trim removed 2 bases at V and 4 bases at J, leaving 6 bases unmatched. Germline CDR1 reads SGHTA; CDR2 reads FQGNSA. In DNA, the CDR3 is TGTGCCAGCAGCTTATCCGGACTAGCGCTTTACGAGCAGTACTTC. Translation: CASSLSGLALYEQYF.

The genes are TRBV6-2 or TRBV6-3 and TRBJ2-1, with D possibly being TRBD1 or TRBD2 (6 bases each). The CDR3 sequence is 16 residues long. V lost 0 bases and J lost 7, with 16 bases in between. Germline V gene lookup returns CDR1 MNHEY and CDR2 SVGEGT. The chain's CDR3 is CASSYSRGGRLNEQFF. The CDR3 region has the DNA TGTGCCAGCAGTTACTCGAGAGGGGGGCGCTTGAATGAGCAGTTCTTC.